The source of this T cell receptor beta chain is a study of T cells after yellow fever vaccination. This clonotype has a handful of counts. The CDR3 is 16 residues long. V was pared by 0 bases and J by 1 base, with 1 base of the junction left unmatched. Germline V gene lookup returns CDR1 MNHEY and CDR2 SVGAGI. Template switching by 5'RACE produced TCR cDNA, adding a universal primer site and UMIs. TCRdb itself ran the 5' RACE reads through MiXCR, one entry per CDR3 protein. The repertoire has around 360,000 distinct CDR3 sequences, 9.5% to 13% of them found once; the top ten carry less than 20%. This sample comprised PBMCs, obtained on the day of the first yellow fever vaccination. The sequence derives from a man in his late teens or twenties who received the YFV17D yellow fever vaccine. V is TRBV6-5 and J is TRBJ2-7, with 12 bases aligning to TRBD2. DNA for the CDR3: TGTGCCAGCAGTTACTCTGGGACTAGCGGGTCCTACGAGCAGTACTTC. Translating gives CASSYSGTSGSYEQYF.